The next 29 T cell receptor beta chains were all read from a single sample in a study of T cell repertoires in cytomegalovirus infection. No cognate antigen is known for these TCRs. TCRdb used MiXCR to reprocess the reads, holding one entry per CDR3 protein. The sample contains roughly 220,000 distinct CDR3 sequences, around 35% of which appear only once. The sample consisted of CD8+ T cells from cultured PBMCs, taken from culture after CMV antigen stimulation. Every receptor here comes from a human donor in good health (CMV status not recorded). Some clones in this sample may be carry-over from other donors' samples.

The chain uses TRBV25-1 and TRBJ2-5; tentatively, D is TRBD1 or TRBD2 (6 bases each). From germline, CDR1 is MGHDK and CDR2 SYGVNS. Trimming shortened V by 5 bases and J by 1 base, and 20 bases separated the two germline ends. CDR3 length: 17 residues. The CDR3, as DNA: TGTGCCAGCAGTCCAGTTCGGGGGCAGGGCGGCCAAGAGACCCAGTACTTC. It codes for CASSPVRGQGGQETQYF.

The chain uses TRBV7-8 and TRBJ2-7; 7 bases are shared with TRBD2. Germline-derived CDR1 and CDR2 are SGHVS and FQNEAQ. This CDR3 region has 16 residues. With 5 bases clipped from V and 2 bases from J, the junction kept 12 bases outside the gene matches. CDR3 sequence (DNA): TGTGCCAGCAGCGCGGGGTGGGGGGGAGGGGCCTACGAGCAGTACTTC. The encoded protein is CASSAGWGGGAYEQYF.

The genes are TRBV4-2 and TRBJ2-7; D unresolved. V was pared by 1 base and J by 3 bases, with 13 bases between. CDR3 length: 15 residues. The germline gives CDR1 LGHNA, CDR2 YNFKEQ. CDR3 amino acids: CASSQGLGYVYEQYF. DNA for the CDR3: TGTGCCAGCAGCCAAGGCCTTGGCTACGTCTACGAGCAGTACTTC.

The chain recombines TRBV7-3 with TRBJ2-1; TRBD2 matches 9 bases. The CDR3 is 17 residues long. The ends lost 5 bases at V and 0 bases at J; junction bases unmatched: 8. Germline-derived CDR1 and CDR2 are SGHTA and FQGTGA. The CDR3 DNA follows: TGTGCCAGCAGCCCCTCTGGGCGGGAGGGCTCCTACAATGAGCAGTTCTTC. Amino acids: CASSPSGREGSYNEQFF.

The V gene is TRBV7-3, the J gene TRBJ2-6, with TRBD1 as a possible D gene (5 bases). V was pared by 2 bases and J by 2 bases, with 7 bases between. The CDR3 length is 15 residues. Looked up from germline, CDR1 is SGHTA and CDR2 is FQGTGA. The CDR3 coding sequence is TGTGCCAGCAGCTTATTAGGGGCTGGGGCCAACGTCCTGACTTTC. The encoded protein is CASSLLGAGANVLTF.

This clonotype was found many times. CDR3 amino acids: CATSSRDYLYEQYF. The CDR3 region has the DNA TGTGCCACCAGCAGCCGGGACTACCTCTACGAGCAGTACTTC. This chain joins TRBV15 and TRBJ2-7; 7 positions match TRBD2. The CDR3 is 14 amino acids. J lost 3 bases, V lost 3 bases, and 5 bases had no gene match. Per the germline V gene, CDR1 is LNHNV and CDR2 is YYDKDF (reference sequence).

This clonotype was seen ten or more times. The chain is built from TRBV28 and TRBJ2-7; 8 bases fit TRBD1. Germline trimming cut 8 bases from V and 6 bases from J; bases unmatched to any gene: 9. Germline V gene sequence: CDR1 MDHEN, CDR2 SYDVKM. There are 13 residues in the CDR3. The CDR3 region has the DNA TGTGCCAGCGCCCAGCAGGGGGCGGGCGAGCAGTACTTC. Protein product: CASAQQGAGEQYF.

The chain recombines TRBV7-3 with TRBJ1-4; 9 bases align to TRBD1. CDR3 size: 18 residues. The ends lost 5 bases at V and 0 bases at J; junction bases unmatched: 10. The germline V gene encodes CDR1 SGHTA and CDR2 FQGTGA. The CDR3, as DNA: TGTGCCAGCAGCCGGGGACCGGGACAGGGTGCAACTAATGAAAAACTGTTTTTT. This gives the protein CASSRGPGQGATNEKLFF.

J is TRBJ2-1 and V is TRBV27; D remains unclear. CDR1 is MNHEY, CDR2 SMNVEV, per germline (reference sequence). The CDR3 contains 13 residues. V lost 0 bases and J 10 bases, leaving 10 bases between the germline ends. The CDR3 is CASSLSKEREQFF. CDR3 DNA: TGTGCCAGCAGTTTATCGAAAGAGAGAGAGCAGTTCTTC.

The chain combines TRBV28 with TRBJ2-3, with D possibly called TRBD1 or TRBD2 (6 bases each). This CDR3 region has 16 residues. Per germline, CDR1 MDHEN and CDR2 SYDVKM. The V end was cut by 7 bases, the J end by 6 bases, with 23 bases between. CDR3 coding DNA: TGTGCCAGCAAGCCCGGGGGCAGCACACACATGGATACGCAGTATTTT. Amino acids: CASKPGGSTHMDTQYF. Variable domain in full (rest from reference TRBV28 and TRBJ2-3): DVKVTQSSRYLVKRTGEKVFLECVQDMDHENMFWYRQDPGLGLRLIYFSYDVKMKEKGDIPEGYSVSREKKERFSLILESASTNQTSMYLCASKPGGSTHMDTQYFGPGTRLTVL.

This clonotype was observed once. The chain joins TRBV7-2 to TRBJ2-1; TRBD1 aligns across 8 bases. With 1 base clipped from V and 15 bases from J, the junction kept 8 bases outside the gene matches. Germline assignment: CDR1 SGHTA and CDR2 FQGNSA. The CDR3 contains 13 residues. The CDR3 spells CASSLEDRALWFF. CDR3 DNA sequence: TGTGCCAGCAGCTTAGAGGACAGGGCACTGTGGTTCTTC.

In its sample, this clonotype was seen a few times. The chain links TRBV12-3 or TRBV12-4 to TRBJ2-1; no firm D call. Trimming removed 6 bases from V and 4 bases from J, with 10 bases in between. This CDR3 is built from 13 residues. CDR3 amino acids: CASSPSPYNEQFF. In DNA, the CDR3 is TGTGCCAGCAGCCCGTCTCCGTACAATGAGCAGTTCTTC.

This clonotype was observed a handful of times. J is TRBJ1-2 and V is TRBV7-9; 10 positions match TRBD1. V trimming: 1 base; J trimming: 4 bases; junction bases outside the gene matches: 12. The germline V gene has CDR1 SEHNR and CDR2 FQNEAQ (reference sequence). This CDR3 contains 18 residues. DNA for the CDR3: TGTGCCAGCAGCTTAGTCGGGGGAGACAGGGGGCTTCGCTATGGCTACACCTTC. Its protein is CASSLVGGDRGLRYGYTF.

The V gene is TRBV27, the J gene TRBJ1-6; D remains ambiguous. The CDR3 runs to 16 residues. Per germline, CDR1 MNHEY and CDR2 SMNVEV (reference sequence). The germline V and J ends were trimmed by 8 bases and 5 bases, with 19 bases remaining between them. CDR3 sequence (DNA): TGTGCCAGCCCGAACTCACCCATTCTTAATAATTCACCCCTCCACTTT. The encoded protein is CASPNSPILNNSPLHF.

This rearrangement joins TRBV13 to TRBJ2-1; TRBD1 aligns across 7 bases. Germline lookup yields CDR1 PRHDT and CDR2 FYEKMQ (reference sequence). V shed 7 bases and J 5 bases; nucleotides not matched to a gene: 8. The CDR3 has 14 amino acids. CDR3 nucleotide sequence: TGTGCCAGCAACGCCGGGACAGACGACAATGAGCAGTTCTTC. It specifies CASNAGTDDNEQFF.

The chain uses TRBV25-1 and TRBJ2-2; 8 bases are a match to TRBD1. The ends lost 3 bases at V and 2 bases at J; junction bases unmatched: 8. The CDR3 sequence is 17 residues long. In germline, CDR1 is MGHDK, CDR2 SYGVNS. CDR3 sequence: CASSDRLGTGNTGELFF. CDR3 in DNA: TGTGCCAGCAGTGATCGATTGGGGACAGGCAACACCGGGGAGCTGTTTTTT.

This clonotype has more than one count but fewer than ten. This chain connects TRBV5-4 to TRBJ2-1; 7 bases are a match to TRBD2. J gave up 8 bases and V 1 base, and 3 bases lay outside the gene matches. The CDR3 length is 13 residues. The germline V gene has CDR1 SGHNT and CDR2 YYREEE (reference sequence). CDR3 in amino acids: CASSLFRGDEQFF. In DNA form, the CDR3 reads TGTGCCAGCAGCTTGTTTCGGGGGGATGAGCAGTTCTTC.

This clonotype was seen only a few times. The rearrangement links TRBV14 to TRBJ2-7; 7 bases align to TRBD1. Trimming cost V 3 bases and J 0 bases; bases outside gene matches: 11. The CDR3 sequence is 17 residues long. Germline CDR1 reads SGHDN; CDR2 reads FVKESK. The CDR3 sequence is CASSHRQGYPSSYEQYF. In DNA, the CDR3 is TGTGCCAGCAGCCACAGACAGGGCTACCCTAGCTCCTACGAGCAGTACTTC.

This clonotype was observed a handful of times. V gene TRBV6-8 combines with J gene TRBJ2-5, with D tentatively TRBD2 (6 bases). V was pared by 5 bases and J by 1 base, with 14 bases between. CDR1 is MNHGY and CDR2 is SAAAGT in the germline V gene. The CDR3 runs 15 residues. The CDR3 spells CASSPGLTAQETQYF. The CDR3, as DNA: TGTGCCAGCAGTCCGGGACTCACGGCCCAAGAGACCCAGTACTTC.

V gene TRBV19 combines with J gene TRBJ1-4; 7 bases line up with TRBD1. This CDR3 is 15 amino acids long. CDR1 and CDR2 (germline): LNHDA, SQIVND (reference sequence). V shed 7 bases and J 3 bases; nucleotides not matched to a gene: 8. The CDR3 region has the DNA TGTGCCAGTATCATTCCAGGGGGAGCTAATGAAAAACTGTTTTTT. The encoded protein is CASIIPGGANEKLFF.

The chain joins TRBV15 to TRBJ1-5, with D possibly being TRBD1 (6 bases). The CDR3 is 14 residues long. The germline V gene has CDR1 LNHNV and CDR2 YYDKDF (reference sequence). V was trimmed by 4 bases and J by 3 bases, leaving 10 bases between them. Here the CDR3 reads CATSTAGVNQPQHF. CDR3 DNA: TGTGCCACCAGCACGGCAGGGGTCAATCAGCCCCAGCATTTT.

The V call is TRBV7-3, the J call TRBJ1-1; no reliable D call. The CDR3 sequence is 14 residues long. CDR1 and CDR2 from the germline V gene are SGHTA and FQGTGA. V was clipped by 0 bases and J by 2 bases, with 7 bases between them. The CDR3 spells CASSLTGPNTEAFF. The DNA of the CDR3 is TGTGCCAGCAGCTTAACTGGTCCTAACACTGAAGCTTTCTTT.

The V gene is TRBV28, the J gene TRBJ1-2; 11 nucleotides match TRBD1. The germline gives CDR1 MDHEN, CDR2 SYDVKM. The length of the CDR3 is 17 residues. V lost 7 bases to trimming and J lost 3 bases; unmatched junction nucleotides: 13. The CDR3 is CASTRLWGQGGDYGYTF. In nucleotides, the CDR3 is TGTGCCAGCACCAGACTCTGGGGACAGGGGGGAGACTATGGCTACACCTTC.

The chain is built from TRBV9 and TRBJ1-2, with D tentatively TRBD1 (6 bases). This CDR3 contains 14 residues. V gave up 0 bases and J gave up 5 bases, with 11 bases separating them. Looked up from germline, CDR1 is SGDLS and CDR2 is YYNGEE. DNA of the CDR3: TGTGCCAGCAGCGTAGTGGACAGCATTTATGGCTACACCTTC. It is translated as CASSVVDSIYGYTF.

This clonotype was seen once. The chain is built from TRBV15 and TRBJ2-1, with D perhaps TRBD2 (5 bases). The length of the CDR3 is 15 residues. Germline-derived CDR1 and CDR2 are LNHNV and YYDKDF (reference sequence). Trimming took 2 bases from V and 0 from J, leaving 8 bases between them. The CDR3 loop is CATSRRESSYNEQFF. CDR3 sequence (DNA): TGTGCCACCAGCAGAAGGGAGAGCTCCTACAATGAGCAGTTCTTC.

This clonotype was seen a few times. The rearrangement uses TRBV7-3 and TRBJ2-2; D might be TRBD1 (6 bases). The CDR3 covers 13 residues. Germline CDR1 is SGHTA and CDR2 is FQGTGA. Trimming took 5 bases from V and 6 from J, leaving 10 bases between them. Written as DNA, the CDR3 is TGTGCCAGCAGCGCACAGGGACCCGGGGAGCTGTTTTTT. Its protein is CASSAQGPGELFF.

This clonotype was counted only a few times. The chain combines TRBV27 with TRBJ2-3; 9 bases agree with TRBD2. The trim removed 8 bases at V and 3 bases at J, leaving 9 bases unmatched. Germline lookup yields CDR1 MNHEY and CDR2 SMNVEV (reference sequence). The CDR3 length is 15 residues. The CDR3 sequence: CASSLAGVWTDTQYF. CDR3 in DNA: TGTGCCAGCTCTTTAGCGGGAGTTTGGACAGATACGCAGTATTTT.

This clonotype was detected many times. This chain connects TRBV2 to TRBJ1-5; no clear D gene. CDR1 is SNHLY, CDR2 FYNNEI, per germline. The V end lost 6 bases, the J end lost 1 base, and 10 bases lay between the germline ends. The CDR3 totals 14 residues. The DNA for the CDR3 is TGTGCCAGCAGACGTGGACTGAGCAATCAGCCCCAGCATTTT. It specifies CASRRGLSNQPQHF.

The CDR3 coding sequence is TGCGCCAGCAGCTTGGCCCCTAGCGGGAGGGTCGGTATCGAAGAGACCCAGTACTTC. Its translation: CASSLAPSGRVGIEETQYF. The gene calls are TRBV5-1 and TRBJ2-5, with 12 bases that match TRBD2. After removal of 0 bases from V and 3 bases from J, the junction contained 12 bases not matched to a gene. The CDR3 is 19 residues long. Looked up from germline, CDR1 is SGHRS and CDR2 is YFSETQ.